These 11 T cell receptor beta chains came from one sample sequenced in a study of cytomegalovirus exposure and HLA in healthy donors. 13 Jbeta primers and 60 Vbeta primers were used for the PCR. TCRdb keeps only in-frame clones here, not all; method: immunoSEQ multiplex PCR. The sample has fewer than 200,000 clones, over 80% seen once. Specimen: PBMCs. The receptors derive from a woman in her fifties or sixties in good health and CMV-seropositive.

The chain uses TRBV6-5 and TRBJ1-5; no firm D call. The CDR3 totals 13 residues. With 7 bases removed from V and 1 base from J, the gap between germline ends came to 8 bases. In germline, CDR1 is MNHEY, CDR2 SVGAGI. The CDR3 here is CASIESSNQPQHF. In DNA, the CDR3 is TGTGCCAGCATAGAGTCCAGCAATCAGCCCCAGCATTTT.

This chain uses TRBV7-2 with TRBJ1-4; no clear D. There are 15 residues in the CDR3. Germline CDR1 reads SGHTA; CDR2 reads FQGNSA. Trimming removed 1 base at V and 5 bases at J, with 11 bases between. The CDR3 DNA reads as TGTGCCAGCAGCTTAGGGGCGGGCGAGAATGAAAAACTGTTTTTT. Translation: CASSLGAGENEKLFF.

The chain links TRBV28 to TRBJ2-7; TRBD1 agrees at 7 bases. The CDR3 runs 13 residues. J was trimmed by 6 bases and V by 10 bases; bases with no gene match: 12. The germline V gene has CDR1 MDHEN and CDR2 SYDVKM. The CDR3 reads CAIERQGPGEQYF. The CDR3 region has the DNA TGTGCCATTGAGCGACAGGGCCCGGGCGAGCAGTACTTC.

As to this clone: Other DNA sequences from this sample encode an identical CDR3 as well. The gene calls are TRBV7-3 and TRBJ2-3; possibly TRBD1 for D (5 bases). The germline V gene has CDR1 SGHTA and CDR2 FQGTGA. The CDR3 is 14 amino acids. Trimming left V 2 bases short and J 0 bases short, with 6 bases between. The CDR3 region is CASSLDRSTDTQYF. The CDR3 DNA reads as TGTGCCAGCAGCTTAGACAGAAGCACAGATACGCAGTATTTT.

This clone was counted once. The J gene is TRBJ1-1, the V gene TRBV10-3, with 11 bases lining up with TRBD1. With V trimmed by 6 bases and J by 5 bases, 8 bases remained unmatched. Germline-derived CDR1 and CDR2 are ENHRY and SYGVKD. The CDR3 is 15 amino acids. The DNA for the CDR3 is TGTGCCATCAGCTCCTGGGACAGGGGGGGAACTGAAGCTTTCTTT. Protein sequence: CAISSWDRGGTEAFF.

The V call is TRBV15, the J call TRBJ2-6, with D possibly TRBD1 on 5 matching bases. The CDR3 covers 15 residues. Germline lookup yields CDR1 LNHNV and CDR2 YYDKDF (reference sequence). Trimming removed 8 bases from V and 0 bases from J, with 11 bases in between. CDR3 bases: TGTGCCACCGGCCAGGGCCTCTCTGGGGCCAACGTCCTGACTTTC. This codes for CATGQGLSGANVLTF. Using reference TRBV15 and TRBJ2-6 for the parts outside the CDR3, the full variable domain is DAMVIQNPRYQVTQFGKPVTLSCSQTLNHNVMYWYQQKSSQAPKLLFHYYDKDFNNEADTPDNFQSRRPNTSFCFLDIRSPGLGDTAMYLCATGQGLSGANVLTFGAGSRLTVL.

The CDR3: CASSQRLGTSGSYEQFF. As DNA, the CDR3 is TGCGCCAGCAGCCAAAGACTTGGGACTAGCGGGAGTTATGAGCAGTTCTTC. The V and J genes are TRBV4-1 and TRBJ2-1, with 14 bases that match TRBD2. This CDR3 comprises 17 residues. With 2 bases clipped from V and 8 bases from J, the junction kept 8 bases outside the gene matches. Germline V CDR1 and CDR2: MGHRA, YSYEKL.

The CDR3 DNA reads TGTGCCAGCAGTCGGGACTTAGGAGAGACCCAGTACTTC. Amino acid sequence: CASSRDLGETQYF. This rearrangement joins TRBV6-5 to TRBJ2-5; possible D gene TRBD2, 6 bases. The germline V gene encodes CDR1 MNHEY and CDR2 SVGAGI. The CDR3 has 13 amino acids. Trimming shortened V by 5 bases and J by 4 bases, and 11 bases separated the two germline ends.

J is TRBJ2-5 and V is TRBV5-6; 14 nucleotides line up with TRBD2. This CDR3 region has 15 residues. Per the germline V gene, CDR1 is SGHDT and CDR2 is YYEEEE. The junction had 3 bases not matched to a gene; V was cut back by 3 bases and J by 5 bases. The CDR3 nucleotides are TGTGCCAGCAGCTCGGGACTAGCGGGAGTGGAGACCCAGTACTTC. This sequence encodes CASSSGLAGVETQYF.

This clone was detected once. The chain combines TRBV4-2 with TRBJ2-2; maybe TRBD2 (5 bases). CDR3 length equals 17 residues. CDR1 and CDR2 from the germline V gene are LGHNA and YNFKEQ. Trimming left V 0 bases short and J 0 bases short, with 11 bases between. The CDR3 DNA follows: TGTGCCAGCAGCCAAGATCGTCGTAGCGCGAACACCGGGGAGCTGTTTTTT. Its protein product is CASSQDRRSANTGELFF.

V gene TRBV5-4 combines with J gene TRBJ2-7, with 7 bases fitting TRBD2. V was pared by 2 bases and J by 2 bases, with 7 bases of the junction left unmatched. CDR3 length: 15 residues. Germline CDR1 is SGHNT and CDR2 is YYREEE (reference sequence). The CDR3 region is CASSLAAGKTYEQYF. The CDR3, as DNA: TGTGCCAGCAGCTTAGCAGCGGGGAAGACCTACGAGCAGTACTTC.